The subject of this entry is one TCR beta chain. As yet, its antigen is unknown. Researchers ran the PCR with 60 Vbeta and 13 Jbeta primers. The protocol was immunoSEQ multiplex PCR, while the TCRdb copy is restricted to in-frame clones and leaves out a portion. The sample has 100,000 or so clones, 75% to 80% seen once; the top ten hold around a tenth. This specimen belongs to a study of cytomegalovirus exposure and HLA in healthy donors. Whole-study findings and limits: There were around 160 TCR beta chains listed as cytomegalovirus-associated. Follow-up analysis found HLA locus-dependent TCR association rates, highest for DRB1 and lowest for HLA-C. Only CMV serostatus was available as immune exposure information.

Unrecorded immune exposure was likely among donors, who were nominally healthy when sampled. V gave up 2 bases and J gave up 7 bases, with 20 bases separating them. The germline gives CDR1 SGHVS, CDR2 FQNEAQ. CDR3 length equals 17 residues. Material for sequencing was PBMCs. This TCR was sampled from a male donor in good health and CMV-seropositive. The chain recombines TRBV7-8 with TRBJ2-2, with D tentatively TRBD2 (7 bases). For the CDR3, the DNA is TGTGCCAGCAGCTTAAGTAACTTCGGGGGGCTAAACGGGGAGCTGTTTTTT. Protein: CASSLSNFGGLNGELFF.